This record covers a single TCR beta chain. There are many counts of this clonotype. This receptor's antigen is unknown. Qualities for individual bases were not recorded, and no much larger clone is one base off. V lost 3 bases and J lost 8 bases; the stretch between them is 7 bases long. The germline V gene (reference sequence) specifies MNHEY as CDR1 and SMNVEV as CDR2. The CDR3 measures 12 amino acids from cysteine to phenylalanine. CDR3 DNA is the only sequence kept; it has 36 bases, read in frame from the first base. This sample was taken from a study of glioma-infiltrating T cells (TCRdb year 2016). Study-level background: The study sequenced TCR alpha- and beta-chain repertoires from glioma tissue, from non-neoplastic brain tissue and from matched peripheral blood mononuclear cells. To measure how far tissue and blood T-cell populations diverged, each tissue-infiltrating repertoire was compared against the peripheral blood repertoire of the same patient. The paired cohort was made up of three low-grade glioma patients, 8 or 9 primary glioblastoma patients and three non-glioma patients who contributed non-neoplastic brain tissue. Study-wide findings and limitations: Group comparisons were based on small numbers of patients: three non-neoplastic, three low-grade glioma and several glioblastoma patients. In non-neoplastic patients, VJ-independent divergence between tissue and blood fell below expectation, whereas in all gliomas, and especially in low-grade gliomas, the divergence rose above expectation. Only a very small number of CDR3 sequences turned up in both tissue and blood, a result put down to high CDR3 diversity combined with limited sampling.

TCR alpha and beta CDR3 regions were amplified with the iRepertoire nested amplicon-rescue multiplex PCR (arm-PCR) platform from RNA. The input for one-step reverse transcription and amplification was about 95-450 ng of tissue mRNA or PBMC total RNA. Following bead purification, Illumina adapters were added through a secondary multiplex PCR, and the libraries were then gel-purified between 200 and 400 bp. Libraries carried internal 6-nucleotide barcodes used for demultiplexing. Sequencing of the libraries was done on an Illumina MiSeq using 2x220 or 2x250 nucleotide paired-end reads. The original pipeline was this. Paired reads were merged with FLASH 1.2.11 and aligned to the GRCh37 human genome with BWA-MEM before extracting TRA and TRB reads. An IMGT-derived reference of cassette sequences and CDR3 motifs, with pseudogenes included, was used for V and J assignment. Reads were translated in three frames, and productive CDR3s were defined as those with a C...FGXG motif and no stop codons. Clonotypes were defined as unique combinations of V-J cassette pair and CDR3 amino acid sequence. Reads were filtered by Hamming distance, thresholded by each sample's sequence error rate in mapped regions. TCRdb trimmed public reads at Q25 via fastp, called clones via MiXCR and kept in-frame beta chains. Each entry merges the rows of one CDR3 protein and shows their most common DNA and genes. The V and J calls and clone size come from TCRdb's table, not from the authors' own analysis. Recorded for this sample are about 93,000 distinct CDR3 sequences; 40% of them occurred a single time. The top ten constitute 30% to 40% of the sample.

Sample: glioma tissue, nonneoplastic brain tissue, or PBMCs (not recorded which). Recombination joined TRBV27 with TRBJ2-2; no D segment can be confidently identified. The sequence derives from a human donor with low-grade glioma or glioblastoma, undergoing nonglioma brain surgery, or in good health (not recorded which). CDR3 sequence: CASSFGGGELFF. The bases read TGTGCCAGCAGTTTTGGCGGTGGGGAGCTGTTTTTT.